These 28 T cell receptor beta chains came from one sample sequenced in a study of OX40 agonist ivuxolimab in advanced cancers. The method was immunoSEQ multiplex PCR; TCRdb's version includes in-frame clones alone and lacks a portion of them. The profile shows around 61,000 clones, roughly 84% of them singletons. The sequencing here drew on CD4+ or CD8+ T cells sorted from blood, taken in a trial of the OX40 agonist ivuxolimab. The receptor set was obtained from an adult with an advanced solid tumor such as melanoma, head and neck, liver or kidney cancer.

The chain joins TRBV7-9 to TRBJ1-1; 10 bases line up with TRBD1. Germline V gene sequence: CDR1 SEHNR, CDR2 FQNEAQ (reference sequence). The CDR3 is made up of 16 amino acids. J gave up 1 base and V 6 bases, and 8 bases lay outside the gene matches. The chain's CDR3 is CASSTRQGARNTEAFF. CDR3 DNA sequence: TGTGCCAGCAGTACCAGACAGGGGGCGAGGAACACTGAAGCTTTCTTT. Filled out from reference TRBV7-9 and TRBJ1-1, the complete variable domain reads DTGVSQNPRHKITKRGQNVTFRCDPISEHNRLYWYRQTLGQGPEFLTYFQNEAQLEKSRLLSDRFSAERPKGSFSTLEIQRTEQGDSAMYLCASSTRQGARNTEAFFGQGTRLTVV.

There are a few counts of this clone. The gene calls are TRBV5-1 and TRBJ1-1; no clear D. This CDR3 is built from 14 residues. Germline V gives CDR1 SGHRS, CDR2 YFSETQ. Trimming left V 0 bases short and J 8 bases short, with 14 bases between. Here the CDR3 DNA reads TGCGCCAGCAGCTTGGGGCCCGAGGGCTTGGAAGCTTTCTTT. It is translated as CASSLGPEGLEAFF. Filled out from reference TRBV5-1 and TRBJ1-1, the complete variable domain reads KAGVTQTPRYLIKTRGQQVTLSCSPISGHRSVSWYQQTPGQGLQFLFEYFSETQRNKGNFPGRFSGRQFSNSRSEMNVSTLELGDSALYLCASSLGPEGLEAFFGQGTRLTVV.

CDR3 region: CASSPSPREQYF. For the CDR3, the DNA is TGTGCCAGCAGCCCGTCCCCCCGGGAGCAGTACTTC. The chain uses TRBV7-2 and TRBJ2-7; D is uncertain. Germline assignment: CDR1 SGHTA and CDR2 FQGNSA. This CDR3 contains 12 residues. V was pared by 5 bases and J by 7 bases, with 12 bases between.

V and J are TRBV28 and TRBJ2-3; D might be TRBD2 (5 bases). V shed 7 bases and J shed 2 bases, with 13 bases lying between them. The CDR3 has 14 amino acids. Germline CDR1 and CDR2: MDHEN and SYDVKM. CDR3 sequence reads: CASKRTSDTDTQYF. The CDR3 DNA reads as TGTGCCAGCAAGAGGACTTCTGACACAGATACGCAGTATTTT. The full variable domain, in which reference TRBV28 and TRBJ2-3 provide the parts outside the CDR3, is DVKVTQSSRYLVKRTGEKVFLECVQDMDHENMFWYRQDPGLGLRLIYFSYDVKMKEKGDIPEGYSVSREKKERFSLILESASTNQTSMYLCASKRTSDTDTQYFGPGTRLTVL.

The rearrangement uses TRBV7-2 and TRBJ2-6, with D unclear. Trimming removed 2 bases from V and 0 bases from J, with 2 bases in between. The germline CDR1 and CDR2 sequences are SGHTA and FQGNSA. There are 14 residues in the CDR3. CDR3 protein: CASSLRSGANVLTF. DNA for the CDR3: TGTGCCAGCAGCTTACGCTCTGGGGCCAACGTCCTGACTTTC. The entire variable domain, with the rest obtained from reference TRBV7-2 and TRBJ2-6, is as follows: GAGVSQSPSNKVTEKGKDVELRCDPISGHTALYWYRQSLGQGLEFLIYFQGNSAPDKSGLPSDRFSAERTGGSVSTLTIQRTQQEDSAVYLCASSLRSGANVLTFGAGSRLTVL.

The V call is TRBV18, the J call TRBJ1-4, with 7 nucleotides matching TRBD1. V was pared by 5 bases and J by 4 bases, with 4 bases of the junction left unmatched. The length of the CDR3 is 14 residues. The germline gives CDR1 KGHSH, CDR2 LQKENI. CDR3 protein: CASSRQGFNEKLFF. The CDR3 DNA reads as TGTGCCAGCTCAAGACAGGGTTTTAATGAAAAACTGTTTTTT.

This clone was recorded only once. The CDR3 here is CASSPDSAGNTIYF. The CDR3 DNA is TGTGCCAGCAGCCCGGACAGCGCTGGAAACACCATATATTTT. V and J are TRBV5-4 and TRBJ1-3, with a possible D match to TRBD1 (6 bases). CDR1 is SGHNT, CDR2 YYREEE, per germline (reference sequence). V shed 4 bases and J shed 2 bases, with 10 bases lying between them. This CDR3 region has 14 residues. Full variable domain (rest looked up from reference TRBV5-4 and TRBJ1-3): ETGVTQSPTHLIKTRGQQVTLRCSSQSGHNTVSWYQQALGQGPQFIFQYYREEENGRGNFPPRFSGLQFPNYSSELNVNALELDDSALYLCASSPDSAGNTIYFGEGSWLTVV.

V gene TRBV11-3 combines with J gene TRBJ1-1; D not certain. Germline CDR1 is SGHNT and CDR2 is YENEEA. Trimming pared 3 bases from V and 7 bases from J, leaving 12 bases between. The CDR3 sequence is 13 residues long. The CDR3 sequence: CASSFGGHGEAFF. The CDR3 DNA reads TGTGCCAGCAGCTTCGGTGGGCATGGTGAAGCTTTCTTT. Using reference TRBV11-3 and TRBJ1-1 for the parts outside the CDR3, the full variable domain is EAGVVQSPRYKIIEKKQPVAFWCNPISGHNTLYWYLQNLGQGPELLIRYENEEAVDDSQLPKDRFSAERLKGVDSTLKIQPAELGDSAVYLCASSFGGHGEAFFGQGTRLTVV.

The rearrangement joins TRBV4-1 to TRBJ1-2; TRBD1 matches at 9 bases. V lost 4 bases and J lost 8; bases outside the gene matches: 8. Germline V gives CDR1 MGHRA, CDR2 YSYEKL. This CDR3 comprises 14 residues. The CDR3 loop reads CASSPTGQGSGYTF. CDR3 bases: TGCGCCAGCAGCCCCACGGGACAGGGAAGCGGCTACACCTTC.

The rearrangement links TRBV6-4 to TRBJ1-1; no reliable D call. The CDR3 has 14 residues. Per the germline V gene, CDR1 is MRHNA and CDR2 is SNTAGT. Trimming removed 6 bases at V and 1 base at J, with 12 bases between. In DNA, the CDR3 is TGTGCCAGCAGCCCCGGACCTGGGAACACTGAAGCTTTCTTT. It translates to CASSPGPGNTEAFF.

In DNA form, the CDR3 reads TGTGCCAGCAGGAAAGTAATGAACACTGAAGCTTTCTTT. Translation: CASRKVMNTEAFF. The chain combines TRBV11-2 with TRBJ1-1, with no clear D. The germline V gene has CDR1 SGHAT and CDR2 FQNNGV. Deletions cut 6 bases from V and 0 bases from J, with 8 bases between. This CDR3 contains 13 residues.

This sequence joins TRBV5-8 and TRBJ1-5, with D possibly TRBD1 on 5 matching bases. Germline loops: CDR1 SGHTS, CDR2 YDEGEE. With 0 bases removed from V and 3 bases from J, the gap between germline ends came to 10 bases. This CDR3 has 15 residues. This chain's CDR3 is CASSLVQANNQPQHF. The CDR3 DNA reads as TGTGCCAGCAGCTTGGTACAGGCAAACAATCAGCCCCAGCATTTT.

The genes are TRBV19 and TRBJ1-1, with D tentatively TRBD1 (5 bases). CDR1 LNHDA and CDR2 SQIVND come from the germline V gene (reference sequence). The CDR3 is made up of 15 amino acids. V was trimmed by 3 bases and J by 0 bases, leaving 11 bases between them. The CDR3 DNA follows: TGTGCCAGTAGTATTGGTCGGGGGATGAACACTGAAGCTTTCTTT. This codes for CASSIGRGMNTEAFF.

The chain employs TRBV28 and TRBJ2-5; 8 bases agree with TRBD2. Germline V gives CDR1 MDHEN, CDR2 SYDVKM. CDR3 length equals 15 residues. Losses at the gene ends were 8 bases for V and 4 bases for J; bases not matched to a gene: 12. The CDR3 bases are TGTGCCAGCGAAGCTGCGGGGGGAGGTAGAGAGACCCAGTACTTC. Protein sequence: CASEAAGGGRETQYF.

The rearrangement links TRBV2 to TRBJ2-5; D is perhaps TRBD2 (6 bases). Germline CDR1 SNHLY, CDR2 FYNNEI. V was trimmed by 7 bases and J by 4 bases, leaving 19 bases between them. There are 15 residues in the CDR3. CDR3 in amino acids: CASNELAGGGETQYF. The CDR3 DNA is TGTGCCAGCAACGAACTAGCTGGTGGGGGAGAGACCCAGTACTTC.

The V and J genes are TRBV28 and TRBJ2-1, with 8 nucleotides matching TRBD2. The germline V gene encodes CDR1 MDHEN and CDR2 SYDVKM. The junction had 8 bases not matched to a gene; V was cut back by 10 bases and J by 6 bases. The CDR3 runs 13 residues. The CDR3 DNA is TGTGCCACTCACGGGACTAGGGGCAATGAGCAGTTCTTC. Its translation is CATHGTRGNEQFF.

This clone was seen only once. The J gene is TRBJ2-5, the V gene TRBV19; TRBD1 matches at 9 bases. The ends lost 5 bases at V and 5 bases at J; junction bases unmatched: 6. The CDR3 runs 14 residues. CDR1 is LNHDA and CDR2 is SQIVND in the germline V gene (reference sequence). The CDR3 reads CASSAGQGPETQYF. DNA of the CDR3: TGTGCCAGTAGTGCAGGACAGGGGCCGGAGACCCAGTACTTC.

This clone showed up just once. The rearrangement uses TRBV18 and TRBJ2-3, with D unclear. The CDR3 has 13 residues. The germline V gene encodes CDR1 KGHSH and CDR2 LQKENI. V was shortened by 5 bases and J by 0 bases, with 6 bases between the two germline ends. Here the CDR3 DNA reads TGTGCCAGCTCATCAACTAGCACAGATACGCAGTATTTT. Its protein product is CASSSTSTDTQYF.

By share of the sample, this clone is medium-sized. The V gene is TRBV4-2, the J gene TRBJ2-2, with 10 nucleotides matching TRBD2. This CDR3 comprises 16 residues. V lost 4 bases and J lost 3; bases outside the gene matches: 5. The germline CDR1 and CDR2 sequences are LGHNA and YNFKEQ. CDR3 bases: TGTGCCAGCAGCCGCATAGCGGGAGGCGACACCGGGGAGCTGTTTTTT. As protein: CASSRIAGGDTGELFF.

The J gene is TRBJ2-7, the V gene TRBV30, with unresolved D. Trimming shortened V by 2 bases and J by 5 bases, and 19 bases separated the two germline ends. CDR1 is GTSNPN, CDR2 SVGIG, per germline (reference sequence). This CDR3 region has 15 residues. CDR3 protein: CAWSPLRVSDNEQYF. The CDR3 coding sequence is TGTGCCTGGAGTCCCCTCCGGGTTTCGGATAACGAGCAGTACTTC. Drawing the rest from reference TRBV30 and TRBJ2-7, the complete variable domain is SQTIHQWPATLVQPVGSPLSLECTVEGTSNPNLYWYRQAAGRGLQLLFYSVGIGQISSEVPQNLSASRPQDRQFILSSKKLLLSDSGFYLCAWSPLRVSDNEQYFGPGTRLTVT.

The genes are TRBV30 and TRBJ1-2; the match to TRBD1 covers 8 bases. CDR3 length: 15 amino acids. Germline values: CDR1 GTSNPN, CDR2 SVGIG (reference sequence). Losses at the gene ends were 0 bases for V and 3 bases for J; bases not matched to a gene: 6. The CDR3 reads CAWSVTGAGDYGYTF. CDR3 sequence (DNA): TGTGCCTGGAGTGTGACAGGGGCGGGGGACTATGGCTACACCTTC.

This chain uses TRBV7-3 with TRBJ2-5, with 7 nucleotides matching TRBD1. After removal of 1 base from V and 5 bases from J, the junction contained 7 bases not matched to a gene. The length of the CDR3 is 15 residues. The germline CDR1 and CDR2 sequences are SGHTA and FQGTGA. The CDR3 DNA follows: TGTGCCAGCAGCTTAATGAAGGGGGCAGGGGAGACCCAGTACTTC. The encoded protein is CASSLMKGAGETQYF.

The chain is built from TRBV2 and TRBJ1-4; the match to TRBD1 covers 7 bases. V trimming: 6 bases; J trimming: 4 bases; junction bases outside the gene matches: 5. In germline, CDR1 is SNHLY, CDR2 FYNNEI. The CDR3 runs 14 residues. DNA for the CDR3: TGTGCCAGCAGGCCGGGACAGATTAATGAAAAACTGTTTTTT. Protein sequence: CASRPGQINEKLFF.

V is TRBV5-1 and J is TRBJ2-2, with D hard to call. Germline V gives CDR1 SGHRS, CDR2 YFSETQ. V lost 6 bases and J lost 0, with 6 bases in between. This CDR3 has 13 amino acids. The CDR3 region has the DNA TGCGCCAGCAACCCAGCGAACACCGGGGAGCTGTTTTTT. Residues: CASNPANTGELFF.

V gene TRBV5-4 combines with J gene TRBJ1-1, with 7 bases identical to TRBD1. The V gene's germline CDR1 is SGHNT and CDR2 YYREEE (reference sequence). J lost 5 bases, V lost 4 bases, and 8 bases had no gene match. The CDR3 loop spans 14 amino acids. The CDR3 DNA is TGTGCCAGCAGCATTGACAGGGACCAGACTGAAGCTTTCTTT. Its protein product is CASSIDRDQTEAFF.

V usage is TRBV6-4 and J usage is TRBJ2-4; no firm D call. The CDR3 sequence is 19 residues long. Trimming pared 4 bases from V and 2 bases from J, leaving 24 bases between. CDR1 is MRHNA and CDR2 is SNTAGT in the germline V gene. The CDR3 nucleotides are TGTGCCAGCAGTGCGGACCGTCAGACCCCTCCTCTGTCCAAAAACATTCAGTACTTC. It translates to CASSADRQTPPLSKNIQYF.

The rearrangement joins TRBV4-1 to TRBJ2-5; D call uncertain. Germline CDR1 and CDR2: MGHRA and YSYEKL. V gave up 1 base and J gave up 0 bases, with 3 bases separating them. This CDR3 spans 13 amino acids. This CDR3 reads CASSQADQETQYF. DNA of the CDR3: TGCGCCAGCAGCCAAGCCGACCAAGAGACCCAGTACTTC.

The V call is TRBV10-3, the J call TRBJ1-2; 7 bases line up with TRBD1. V lost 7 bases to trimming and J lost 6 bases; unmatched junction nucleotides: 5. Germline V gene data show CDR1 as ENHRY and CDR2 as SYGVKD. This CDR3 is 12 amino acids long. The CDR3 here is CAITKTGDGYTF. The CDR3 DNA follows: TGTGCCATCACCAAAACAGGGGATGGCTACACCTTC.